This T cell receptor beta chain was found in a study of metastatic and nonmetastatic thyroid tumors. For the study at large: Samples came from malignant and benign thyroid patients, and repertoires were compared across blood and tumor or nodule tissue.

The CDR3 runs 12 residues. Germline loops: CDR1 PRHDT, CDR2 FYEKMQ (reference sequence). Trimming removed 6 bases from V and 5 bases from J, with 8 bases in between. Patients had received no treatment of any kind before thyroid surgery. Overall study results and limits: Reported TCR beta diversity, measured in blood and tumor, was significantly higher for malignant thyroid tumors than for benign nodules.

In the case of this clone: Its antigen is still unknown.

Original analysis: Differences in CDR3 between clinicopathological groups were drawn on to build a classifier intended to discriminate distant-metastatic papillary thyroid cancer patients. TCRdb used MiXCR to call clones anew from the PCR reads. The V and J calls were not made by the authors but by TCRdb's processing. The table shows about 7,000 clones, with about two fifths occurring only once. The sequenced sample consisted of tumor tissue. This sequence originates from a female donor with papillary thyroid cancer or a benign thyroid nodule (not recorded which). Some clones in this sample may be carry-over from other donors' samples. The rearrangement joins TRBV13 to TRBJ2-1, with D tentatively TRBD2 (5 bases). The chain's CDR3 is CASSRGNNEQFF. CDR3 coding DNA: TGTGCCAGCAGTCGAGGGAACAATGAGCAGTTCTTC.